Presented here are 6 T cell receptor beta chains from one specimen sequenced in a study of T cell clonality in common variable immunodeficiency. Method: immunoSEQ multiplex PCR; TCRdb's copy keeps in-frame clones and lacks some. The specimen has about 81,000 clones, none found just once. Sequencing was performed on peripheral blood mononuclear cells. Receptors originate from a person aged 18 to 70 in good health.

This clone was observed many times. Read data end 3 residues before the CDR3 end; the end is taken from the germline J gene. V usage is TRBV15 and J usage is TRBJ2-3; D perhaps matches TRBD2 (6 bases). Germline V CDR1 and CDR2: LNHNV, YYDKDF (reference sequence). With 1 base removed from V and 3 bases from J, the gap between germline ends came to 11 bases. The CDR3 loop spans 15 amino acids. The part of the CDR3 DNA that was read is TGTGCCACCAGCAGAGGGAGGACTACAACAGATACG. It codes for CATSRGRTTTDT. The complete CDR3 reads CATSRGRTTTDTQYF.

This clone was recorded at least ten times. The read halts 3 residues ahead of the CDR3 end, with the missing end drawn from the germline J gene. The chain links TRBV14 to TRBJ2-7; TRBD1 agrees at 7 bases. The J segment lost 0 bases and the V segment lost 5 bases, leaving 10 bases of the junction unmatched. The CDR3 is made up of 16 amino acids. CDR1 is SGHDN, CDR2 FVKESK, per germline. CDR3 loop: CASSDDLDRASYEQYF. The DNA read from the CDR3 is TGTGCCAGCAGCGACGATCTTGACAGGGCCTCCTACGAG.

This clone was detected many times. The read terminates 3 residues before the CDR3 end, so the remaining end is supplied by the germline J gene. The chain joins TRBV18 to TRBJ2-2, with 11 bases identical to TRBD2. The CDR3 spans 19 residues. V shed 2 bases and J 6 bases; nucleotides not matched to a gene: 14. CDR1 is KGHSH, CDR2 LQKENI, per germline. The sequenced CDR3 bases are TGTGCCAGCTCACCAAGGGCAGCAACTAGCGGGAGTCAGGCCGGGGAG. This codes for CASSPRAATSGSQAGE. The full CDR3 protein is CASSPRAATSGSQAGELFF.

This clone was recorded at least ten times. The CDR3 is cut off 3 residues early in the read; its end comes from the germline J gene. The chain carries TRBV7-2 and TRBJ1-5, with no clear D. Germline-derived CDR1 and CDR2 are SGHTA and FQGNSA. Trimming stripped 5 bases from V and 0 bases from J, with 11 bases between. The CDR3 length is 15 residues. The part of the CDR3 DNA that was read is TGTGCCAGCAGCCTACAGACACATAGCAATCAGCCC. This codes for CASSLQTHSNQP. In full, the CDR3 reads CASSLQTHSNQPQHF.

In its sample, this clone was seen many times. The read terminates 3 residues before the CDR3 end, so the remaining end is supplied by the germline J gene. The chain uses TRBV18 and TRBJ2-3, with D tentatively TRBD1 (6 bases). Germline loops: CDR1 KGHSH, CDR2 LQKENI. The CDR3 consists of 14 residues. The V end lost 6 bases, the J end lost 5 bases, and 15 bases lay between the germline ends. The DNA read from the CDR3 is TGTGCCAGCTCGCGGCAGGGGTACGAAGATACG. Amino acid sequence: CASSRQGYEDT. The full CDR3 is CASSRQGYEDTQYF. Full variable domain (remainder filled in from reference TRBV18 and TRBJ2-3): NAGVMQNPRHLVRRRGQEARLRCSPMKGHSHVYWYRQLPEEGLKFMVYLQKENIIDESGMPKERFSAEFPKEGPSILRIQQVVRGDSAAYFCASSRQGYEDTQYFGPGTRLTVL.

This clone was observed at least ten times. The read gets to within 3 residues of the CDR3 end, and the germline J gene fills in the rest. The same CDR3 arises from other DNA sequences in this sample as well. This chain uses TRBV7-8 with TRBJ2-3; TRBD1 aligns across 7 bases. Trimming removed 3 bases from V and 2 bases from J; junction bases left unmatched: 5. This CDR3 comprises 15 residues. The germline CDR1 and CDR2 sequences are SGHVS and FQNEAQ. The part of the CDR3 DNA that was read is TGTGCCAGCAGCTTGACAGGGTCGTTCACAGATACG. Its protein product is CASSLTGSFTDT. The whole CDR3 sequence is CASSLTGSFTDTQYF.